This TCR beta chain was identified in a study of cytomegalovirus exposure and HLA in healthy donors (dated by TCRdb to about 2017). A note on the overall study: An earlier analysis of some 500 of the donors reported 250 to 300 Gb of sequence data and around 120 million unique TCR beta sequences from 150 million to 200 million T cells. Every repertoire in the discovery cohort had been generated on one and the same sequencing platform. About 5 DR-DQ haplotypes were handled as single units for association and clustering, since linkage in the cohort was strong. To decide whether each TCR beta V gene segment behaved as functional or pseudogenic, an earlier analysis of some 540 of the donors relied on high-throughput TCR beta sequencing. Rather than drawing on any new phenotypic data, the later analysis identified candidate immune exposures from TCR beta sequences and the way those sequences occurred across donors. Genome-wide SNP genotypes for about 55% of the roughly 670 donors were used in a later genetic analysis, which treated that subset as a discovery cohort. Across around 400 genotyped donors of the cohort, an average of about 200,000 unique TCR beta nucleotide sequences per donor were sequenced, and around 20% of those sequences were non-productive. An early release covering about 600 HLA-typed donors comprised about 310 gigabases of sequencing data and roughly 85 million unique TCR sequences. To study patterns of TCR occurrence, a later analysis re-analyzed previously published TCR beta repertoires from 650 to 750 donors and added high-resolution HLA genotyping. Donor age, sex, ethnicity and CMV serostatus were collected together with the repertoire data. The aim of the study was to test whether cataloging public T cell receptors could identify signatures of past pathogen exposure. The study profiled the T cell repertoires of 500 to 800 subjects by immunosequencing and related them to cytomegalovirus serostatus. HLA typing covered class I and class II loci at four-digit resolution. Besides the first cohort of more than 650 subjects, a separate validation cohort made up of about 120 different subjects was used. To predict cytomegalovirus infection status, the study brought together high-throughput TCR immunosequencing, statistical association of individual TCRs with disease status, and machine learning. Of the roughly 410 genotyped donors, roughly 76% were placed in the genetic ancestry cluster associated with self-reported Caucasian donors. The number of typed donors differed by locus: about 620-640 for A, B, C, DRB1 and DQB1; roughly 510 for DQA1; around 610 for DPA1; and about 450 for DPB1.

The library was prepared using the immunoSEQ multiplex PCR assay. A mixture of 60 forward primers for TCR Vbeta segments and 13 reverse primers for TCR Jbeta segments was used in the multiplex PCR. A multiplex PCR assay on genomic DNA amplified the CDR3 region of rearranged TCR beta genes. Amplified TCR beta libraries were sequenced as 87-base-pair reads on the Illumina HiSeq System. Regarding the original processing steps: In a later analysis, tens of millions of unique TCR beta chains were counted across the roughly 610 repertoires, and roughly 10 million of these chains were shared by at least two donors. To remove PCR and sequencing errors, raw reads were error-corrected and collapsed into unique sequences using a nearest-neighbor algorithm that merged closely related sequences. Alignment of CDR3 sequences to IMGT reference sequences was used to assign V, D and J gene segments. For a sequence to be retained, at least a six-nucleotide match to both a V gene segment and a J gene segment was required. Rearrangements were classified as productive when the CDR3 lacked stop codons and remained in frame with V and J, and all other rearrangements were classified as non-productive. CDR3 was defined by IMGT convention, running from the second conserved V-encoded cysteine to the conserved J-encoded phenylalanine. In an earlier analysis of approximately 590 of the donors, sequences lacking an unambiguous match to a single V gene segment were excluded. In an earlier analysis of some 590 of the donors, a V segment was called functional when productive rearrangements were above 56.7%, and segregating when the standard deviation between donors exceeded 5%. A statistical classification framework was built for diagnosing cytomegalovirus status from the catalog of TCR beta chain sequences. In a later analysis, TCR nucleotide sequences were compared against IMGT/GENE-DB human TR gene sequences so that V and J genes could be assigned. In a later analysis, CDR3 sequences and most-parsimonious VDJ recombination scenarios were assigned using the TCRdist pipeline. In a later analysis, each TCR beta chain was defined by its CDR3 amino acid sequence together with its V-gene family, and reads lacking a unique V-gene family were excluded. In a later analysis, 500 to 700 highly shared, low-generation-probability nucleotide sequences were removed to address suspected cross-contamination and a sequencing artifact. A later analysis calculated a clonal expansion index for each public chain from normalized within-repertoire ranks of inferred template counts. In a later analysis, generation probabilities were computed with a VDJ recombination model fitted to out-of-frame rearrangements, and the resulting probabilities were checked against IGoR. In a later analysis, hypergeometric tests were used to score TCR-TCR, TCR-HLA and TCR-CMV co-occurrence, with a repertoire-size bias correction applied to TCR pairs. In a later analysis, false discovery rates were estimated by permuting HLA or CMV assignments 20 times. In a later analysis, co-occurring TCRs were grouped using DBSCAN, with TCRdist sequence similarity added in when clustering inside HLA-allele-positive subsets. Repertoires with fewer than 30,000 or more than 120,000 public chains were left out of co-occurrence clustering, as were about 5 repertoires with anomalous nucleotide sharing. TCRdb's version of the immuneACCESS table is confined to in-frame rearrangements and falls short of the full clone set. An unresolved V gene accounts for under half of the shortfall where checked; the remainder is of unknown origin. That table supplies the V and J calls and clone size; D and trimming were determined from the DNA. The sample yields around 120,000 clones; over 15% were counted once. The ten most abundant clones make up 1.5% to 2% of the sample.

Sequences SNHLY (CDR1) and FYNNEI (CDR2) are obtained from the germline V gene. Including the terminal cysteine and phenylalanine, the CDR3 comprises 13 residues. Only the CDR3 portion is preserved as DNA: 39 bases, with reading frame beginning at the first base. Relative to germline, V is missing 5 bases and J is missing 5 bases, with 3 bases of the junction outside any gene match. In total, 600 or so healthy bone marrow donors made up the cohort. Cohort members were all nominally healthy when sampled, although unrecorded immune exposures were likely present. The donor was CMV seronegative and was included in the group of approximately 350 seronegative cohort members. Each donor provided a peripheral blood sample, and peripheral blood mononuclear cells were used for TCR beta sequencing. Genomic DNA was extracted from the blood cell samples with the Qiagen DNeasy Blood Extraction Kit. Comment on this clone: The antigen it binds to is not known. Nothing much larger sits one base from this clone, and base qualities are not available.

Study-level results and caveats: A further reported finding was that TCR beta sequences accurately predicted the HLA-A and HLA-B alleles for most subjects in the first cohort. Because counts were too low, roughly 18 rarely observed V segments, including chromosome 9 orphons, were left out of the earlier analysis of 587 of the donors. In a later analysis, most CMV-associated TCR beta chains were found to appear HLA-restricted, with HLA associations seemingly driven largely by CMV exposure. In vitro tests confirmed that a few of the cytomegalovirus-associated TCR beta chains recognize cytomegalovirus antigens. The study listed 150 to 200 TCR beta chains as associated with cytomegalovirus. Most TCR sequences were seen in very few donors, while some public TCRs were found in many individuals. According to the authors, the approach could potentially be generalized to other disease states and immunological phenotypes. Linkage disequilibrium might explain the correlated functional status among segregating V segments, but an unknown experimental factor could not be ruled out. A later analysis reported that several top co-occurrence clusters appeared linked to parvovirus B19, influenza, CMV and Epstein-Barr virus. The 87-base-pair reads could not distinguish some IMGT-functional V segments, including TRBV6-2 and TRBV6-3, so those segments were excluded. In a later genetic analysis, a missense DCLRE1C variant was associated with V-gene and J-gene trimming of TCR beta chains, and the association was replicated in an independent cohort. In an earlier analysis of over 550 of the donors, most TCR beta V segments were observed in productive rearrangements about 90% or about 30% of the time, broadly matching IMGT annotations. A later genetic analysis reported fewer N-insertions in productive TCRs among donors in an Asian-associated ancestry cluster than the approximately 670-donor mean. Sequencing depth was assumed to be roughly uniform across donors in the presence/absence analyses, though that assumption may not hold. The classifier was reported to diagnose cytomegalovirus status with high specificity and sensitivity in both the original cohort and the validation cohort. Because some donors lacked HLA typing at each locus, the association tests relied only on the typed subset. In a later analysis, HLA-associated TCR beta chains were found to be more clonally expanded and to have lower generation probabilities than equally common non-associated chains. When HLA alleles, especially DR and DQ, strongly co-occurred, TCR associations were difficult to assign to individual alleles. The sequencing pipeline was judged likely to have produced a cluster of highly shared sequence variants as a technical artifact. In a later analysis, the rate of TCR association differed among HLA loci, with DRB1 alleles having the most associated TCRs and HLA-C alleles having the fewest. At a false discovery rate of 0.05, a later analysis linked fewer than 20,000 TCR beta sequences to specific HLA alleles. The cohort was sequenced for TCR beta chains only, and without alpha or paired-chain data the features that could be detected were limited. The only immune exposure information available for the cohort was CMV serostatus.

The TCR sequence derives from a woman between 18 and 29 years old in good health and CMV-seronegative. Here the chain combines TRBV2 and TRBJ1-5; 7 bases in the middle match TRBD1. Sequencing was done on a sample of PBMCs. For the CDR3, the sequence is CASSRDSYQPQHF. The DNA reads TGTGCCAGCAGTCGGGACAGCTATCAGCCCCAGCATTTT.